This TCR beta chain was recovered during a study of graft-versus-host responses after intestinal transplantation. Across the whole study: Grafts were multivisceral, liver-intestinal, or isolated intestinal. Recipients were all induced with anti-thymocyte globulin, then given tacrolimus and steroids for roughly 3 years.

The study, taken as a whole, reports: Peak GvH clone levels in circulation were associated with early post-transplant HvG declines. Graft-donor T cell macrochimerism coincided with high graft-versus-host to host-versus-graft clonal ratios in allografts.

CDR3 length equals 14 residues. V lost 5 bases to trimming and J lost 3 bases; unmatched junction nucleotides: 5. CDR1 is SGHVS and CDR2 is FQNEAQ in the germline V gene. Assay: immunoSEQ multiplex PCR; the TCRdb copy retains only in-frame clones and omits some. The table has about 19,000 clones, roughly 90% seen once. This clone was seen a few times. What it binds is unknown. J is TRBJ2-5 and V is TRBV7-8; 8 bases agree with TRBD1. The TCR sequence derives from a human patient who received an intestinal transplant, so some T cells may come from the graft donor. Here the sequenced sample was PBMCs, taken more than 350 days after transplant. The CDR3 DNA is TGTGCCAGCAGCATGACAGGGGCCAAAGAGACCCAGTACTTC. Its translation is CASSMTGAKETQYF.